This TCR delta chain stems from a study of gamma-delta chains in newborns, infants, children (dated by TCRdb to about 2019). About the full investigation: According to the study title, microbial exposure causes polyclonal expansion of innate gammadelta T cells right after birth. The study investigated how microbial exposure shaped innate gammadelta T cell populations in human newborns immediately after birth.

This clone has only a few counts. Its antigen target is currently unknown. One base away there is no much larger clone; base qualities are not given. Sequencing was carried out with an Illumina MiSeq. The public reads were reprocessed by TCRdb using CATT, and rows of matching DNA were later combined. This sample holds about 11,000 delta-chain clones; around 8.8% were observed only once. The ten largest clones take up approximately 3.4% of the sample. The CDR1 and CDR2 encoded by the germline V gene are GEAIGNYY and EKD. Trimmed from V: 0 bases; trimmed from J: 0 bases; junction bases lacking a gene match: 3. The CDR3 covers 18 residues, taking in both the cysteine and the phenylalanine. Only the CDR3 DNA stays, 54 bases, in frame from base 1.

This receptor was taken from a child who was a newborn, infant or young child, either healthy, febrile or measles-vaccinated (not recorded which). The V gene is TRDV2 and the J gene is TRDJ3; 8 central nucleotides agree with TRDD3. Sequenced: blood. The CDR3 is CACDTALGASWDTRQMFF. The nucleotides read TGTGCCTGTGACACCGCACTGGGGGCCTCCTGGGACACCCGACAGATGTTTTTC.